The 15 T cell receptor beta chains in this list originate from one sample, sequenced in a study of siplizumab effects on memory and regulatory T cells. Profiling relied on immunoSEQ multiplex PCR, and the TCRdb table lists in-frame clones only, not all of them. The sample contains some 97,000 clones, 94% of which appear only once. Sequences were obtained from Tregs sorted from blood. These receptors all come from a human donor in good health.

The chain joins TRBV18 to TRBJ2-7; no clear D. This CDR3 region has 12 residues. Trimming removed 3 bases from V and 3 bases from J, with 6 bases in between. Per the germline V gene, CDR1 is KGHSH and CDR2 is LQKENI. Written as DNA, the CDR3 is TGTGCCAGCTCACCCAGAGGCTACGAGCAGTACTTC. Translated, it gives CASSPRGYEQYF.

The chain links TRBV30 to TRBJ2-1, with 10 bases identical to TRBD2. The CDR3 runs 16 residues. With 3 bases clipped from V and 5 bases from J, the junction kept 10 bases outside the gene matches. Germline loops: CDR1 GTSNPN, CDR2 SVGIG (reference sequence). CDR3 bases: TGTGCCTGGAGGAGAATCGCTAGCGGGAGAAACAATGAGCAGTTCTTC. Its translation: CAWRRIASGRNNEQFF.

The V call is TRBV27, the J call TRBJ1-1, with TRBD1 matching over 8 bases. Germline assignment: CDR1 MNHEY and CDR2 SMNVEV (reference sequence). The CDR3 has 15 amino acids. With 5 bases clipped from V and 2 bases from J, the junction kept 7 bases outside the gene matches. As DNA, the CDR3 is TGTGCCAGCAGTCGCCATACAGGGGGTAACACTGAAGCTTTCTTT. Translation: CASSRHTGGNTEAFF.

This chain joins TRBV7-8 and TRBJ2-2; D may match TRBD1 or TRBD2 (5 bases each). The V and J ends lost 1 base and 3 bases respectively, with 6 bases between them. This CDR3 region has 14 residues. The germline gives CDR1 SGHVS, CDR2 FQNEAQ. The CDR3 is CASSLGGDTGELFF. Here the CDR3 DNA reads TGTGCCAGCAGCTTAGGAGGGGACACCGGGGAGCTGTTTTTT.

This chain joins TRBV7-3 and TRBJ1-1; D call uncertain. This CDR3 comprises 15 residues. Per germline, CDR1 SGHTA and CDR2 FQGTGA. V lost 1 base and J lost 1, with 10 bases in between. For the CDR3, the DNA is TGTGCCAGCAGCTTAAGGGCGTTTCCGAACACTGAAGCTTTCTTT. Translation gives CASSLRAFPNTEAFF.

The CDR3 loop reads CASVTGGYTF. CDR3 nucleotides: TGTGCTAGTGTCACGGGGGGCTACACCTTC. The chain recombines TRBV12-5 with TRBJ1-2; no reliable D call. Deletions cut 7 bases from V and 8 bases from J, with 8 bases between. The CDR3 has 10 residues. Germline assignment: CDR1 LGHNT and CDR2 FRNRAP. The variable domain in full, with the rest retrieved from reference TRBV12-5 and TRBJ1-2, is DARVTQTPRHKVTEMGQEVTMRCQPILGHNTVFWYRQTMMQGLELLAYFRNRAPLDDSGMPKDRFSAEMPDATLATLKIQPSEPRDSAVYFCASVTGGYTFGSGTRLTVV.

This clone was recorded a few times. This chain uses TRBV29-1 with TRBJ1-1; D not resolved. Germline V gives CDR1 SQVTM, CDR2 ANQGSEA. V lost 6 bases to trimming and J lost 2 bases, with 16 bases between them. This CDR3 has 14 amino acids. CDR3 coding DNA: TGCAGCGTGCATGCAGTCGGGCCTAACACTGAAGCTTTCTTT. It encodes CSVHAVGPNTEAFF.

The chain carries TRBV7-9 and TRBJ2-7, with a weak D call TRBD2 (5 bases). Germline-derived CDR1 and CDR2 are SEHNR and FQNEAQ (reference sequence). V lost 1 base, J lost 3 bases, and 19 bases lay in between. The CDR3 extends over 17 amino acids. The CDR3 DNA reads as TGTGCCAGCAGCTTAGGCCACCTAGCAGGAAATATCTACGAGCAGTACTTC. Translation: CASSLGHLAGNIYEQYF.

The chain recombines TRBV14 with TRBJ2-1, with 10 bases identical to TRBD2. Germline-derived CDR1 and CDR2 are SGHDN and FVKESK. This CDR3 region has 17 residues. V trimming: 0 bases; J trimming: 4 bases; junction bases outside the gene matches: 6. This CDR3 is CASSQDWLAGEYNEQFF. CDR3 DNA: TGTGCCAGCAGCCAAGATTGGCTAGCGGGAGAGTACAATGAGCAGTTCTTC. Full variable domain (rest looked up from reference TRBV14 and TRBJ2-1): EAGVTQFPSHSVIEKGQTVTLRCDPISGHDNLYWYRRVMGKEIKFLLHFVKESKQDESGMPNNRFLAERTGGTYSTLKVQPAELEDSGVYFCASSQDWLAGEYNEQFFGPGTRLTVL.

The chain joins TRBV5-1 to TRBJ2-1; D not resolved. Germline V gene lookup returns CDR1 SGHRS and CDR2 YFSETQ. V was shortened by 0 bases and J by 8 bases, with 15 bases between the two germline ends. This CDR3 has 15 amino acids. This CDR3 is CASSLAGSASHEQFF. CDR3 nucleotides: TGCGCCAGCAGCTTGGCCGGGTCAGCGTCCCATGAGCAGTTCTTC.

The chain uses TRBV9 and TRBJ1-1; 10 bases fit TRBD1. CDR1 and CDR2 from the germline V gene are SGDLS and YYNGEE. V shed 5 bases and J 4 bases; nucleotides not matched to a gene: 8. CDR3 size: 15 residues. The CDR3 is CASSRTGGSGTEAFF. The CDR3 DNA reads TGTGCCAGCAGTCGGACAGGGGGATCAGGCACTGAAGCTTTCTTT.

This chain uses TRBV6-6 with TRBJ2-4, with 9 bases lining up with TRBD2. After removal of 2 bases from V and 1 base from J, the junction contained 3 bases not matched to a gene. This CDR3 has 16 amino acids. CDR1 MNHNY and CDR2 SVGAGI come from the germline V gene (reference sequence). CDR3 loop: CASSYVAGVAKNIQYF. In nucleotides, the CDR3 is TGTGCCAGCAGTTACGTAGCGGGAGTGGCCAAAAACATTCAGTACTTC.

The chain combines TRBV2 with TRBJ1-5; 7 bases align to TRBD1. The germline CDR1 and CDR2 sequences are SNHLY and FYNNEI. The CDR3 is 16 amino acids. The ends lost 8 bases at V and 0 bases at J; junction bases unmatched: 10. CDR3 sequence reads: CASALKGQSSNQPQHF. Written as DNA, the CDR3 is TGTGCCAGCGCTCTAAAGGGACAGTCTAGCAATCAGCCCCAGCATTTT.

The chain is built from TRBV28 and TRBJ2-1, with 13 bases aligning to TRBD2. The germline gives CDR1 MDHEN, CDR2 SYDVKM. The CDR3 length is 17 residues. The V and J ends lost 5 bases and 2 bases, in that order; junction bases with no gene match: 6. DNA of the CDR3: TGTGCCAGCAGTGGACTAGCGGGAGCGCGAACCTACAATGAGCAGTTCTTC. Amino acids: CASSGLAGARTYNEQFF.

The chain has TRBV6-5 and TRBJ2-3; 9 nucleotides line up with TRBD2. Germline-derived CDR1 and CDR2 are MNHEY and SVGAGI. This CDR3 spans 15 amino acids. V gave up 5 bases and J gave up 2 bases; unmatched junction bases: 5. The CDR3 is CASSAGLANTDTQYF. CDR3 sequence (DNA): TGTGCCAGCAGTGCTGGACTAGCGAACACAGATACGCAGTATTTT.